The 9 T cell receptor beta chains in this list originate from one sample, sequenced in a study of blood T cell repertoires in COVID-19. Assay used: immunoSEQ multiplex PCR; TCRdb lists only in-frame clones, some missing. The top ten clones hold 10% to 11% of a sample with over 200,000 clones, nearly 90% of them seen once. Sequencing used PBMCs or T cells enriched from blood (not recorded which). The receptors shown here come from a young man who had recovered from COVID-19.

This sequence joins TRBV27 and TRBJ2-7; D perhaps matches TRBD2 (5 bases). The germline CDR1 and CDR2 sequences are MNHEY and SMNVEV (reference sequence). The CDR3 consists of 13 residues. Trimming removed 6 bases at V and 0 bases at J, with 9 bases between. CDR3 bases: TGTGCCAGCAGCCGTGGGAGCTCCTACGAGCAGTACTTC. Encoded protein: CASSRGSSYEQYF.

V is TRBV4-1 and J is TRBJ1-4, with D tentatively TRBD1 (6 bases). The length of the CDR3 is 15 residues. Per germline, CDR1 MGHRA and CDR2 YSYEKL. The ends were cut back, 6 bases at V and 0 bases at J, with 11 bases in the middle. The CDR3 sequence: CASRRTGTTNEKLFF. The DNA for the CDR3 is TGCGCCAGCAGACGAACAGGGACAACTAATGAAAAACTGTTTTTT.

The V call is TRBV4-1, the J call TRBJ2-7; possible D gene TRBD2, 5 bases. Trimming shortened V by 5 bases and J by 4 bases, and 12 bases separated the two germline ends. Germline V gene lookup returns CDR1 MGHRA and CDR2 YSYEKL. There are 13 residues in the CDR3. In DNA form, the CDR3 reads TGCGCCAGCAGCTCCAGGACTGAATACGAGCAGTACTTC. Translated, it gives CASSSRTEYEQYF.

The chain joins TRBV18 to TRBJ1-2; D unclear. This CDR3 comprises 15 residues. Between the trimmed V and J ends, which lost 3 bases and 8 bases, there was a span of 19 bases. Germline CDR1 KGHSH, CDR2 LQKENI. The CDR3 DNA sequence: TGTGCCAGCTCACCTCGGTCCGGGGTGGAAACAGGCTACACCTTC. Its protein product is CASSPRSGVETGYTF.

This rearrangement joins TRBV6-1 to TRBJ2-2, with no clear D. This CDR3 is 13 amino acids long. Per germline, CDR1 MNHNS and CDR2 SASEGT. V was cut by 1 base and J by 7 bases, with 7 bases left in between. This CDR3 reads CASSEDRRGELFF. As DNA, the CDR3 is TGTGCCAGCAGTGAAGACAGACGCGGGGAGCTGTTTTTT.

This clone was picked up one time. J is TRBJ2-2 and V is TRBV11-2; 9 bases align to TRBD2. This CDR3 has 17 amino acids. Germline V gene sequence: CDR1 SGHAT, CDR2 FQNNGV. The V and J ends lost 2 bases and 4 bases, in that order; junction bases with no gene match: 8. CDR3 sequence reads: CASSLNAGGPGTGELFF. DNA for the CDR3: TGTGCCAGCAGCTTAAACGCGGGAGGGCCGGGCACCGGGGAGCTGTTTTTT.

This rearrangement joins TRBV7-9 to TRBJ2-1; 7 nucleotides match TRBD2. This CDR3 has 19 residues. Losses at the gene ends were 1 base for V and 5 bases for J; bases not matched to a gene: 17. Per the germline V gene, CDR1 is SEHNR and CDR2 is FQNEAQ (reference sequence). As DNA, the CDR3 is TGTGCCAGCAGCTTAGGACGGCGGGAGTGGGTTGGAAAAAACAATGAGCAGTTCTTC. This codes for CASSLGRREWVGKNNEQFF.

This chain joins TRBV9 and TRBJ2-1; unclear D gene. V was pared by 0 bases and J by 8 bases, with 18 bases between. Germline V gene lookup returns CDR1 SGDLS and CDR2 YYNGEE. The length of the CDR3 is 16 residues. The CDR3 loop reads CASSVEQVVVYDEQFF. The CDR3 region has the DNA TGTGCCAGCAGCGTAGAGCAGGTTGTAGTATACGATGAGCAGTTCTTC.

The chain combines TRBV6-1 with TRBJ1-6, with 9 bases aligning to TRBD1. Germline V gives CDR1 MNHNS, CDR2 SASEGT. This CDR3 is 16 amino acids long. With 2 bases clipped from V and 9 bases from J, the junction kept 8 bases outside the gene matches. The CDR3 DNA sequence: TGTGCCAGCAGTGAATCACAGGGGGCCTTTGCTTCACCCCTCCACTTT. Encoded protein: CASSESQGAFASPLHF.